These 21 T cell receptor beta chains were all obtained from the same sample, sequenced in a study of metastatic and nonmetastatic thyroid tumors. Treatment of any kind had been given to no patient before thyroid surgery. TCRdb re-called clones via MiXCR from the PCR reads. This table has about 16,000 clones, around 30% appearing once. Specimen: tumor tissue. The source of these receptors is a female donor with papillary thyroid cancer or a benign thyroid nodule (not recorded which). Some clones in this sample may be carry-over from other donors' samples.

This chain connects TRBV5-1 to TRBJ1-2; no reliable D call. The CDR3 is 16 residues long. Per germline, CDR1 SGHRS and CDR2 YFSETQ. V gave up 2 bases and J gave up 4 bases, with 18 bases separating them. The CDR3 DNA reads TGCGCCAGCAGCTTATCAGTGGAAAGCTCTTCCTATGGCTACACCTTC. Encoded protein: CASSLSVESSSYGYTF.

In this sample, this clone turned up many times. The CDR3, as DNA: TGTGCCAGCAGCTTGGGGACCCGTACATGGGGAAAGAACTATGGCTACACCTTC. It encodes CASSLGTRTWGKNYGYTF. This chain connects TRBV5-4 to TRBJ1-2; D is unclear. The V gene's germline CDR1 is SGHNT and CDR2 YYREEE (reference sequence). The ends were cut back, 0 bases at V and 2 bases at J, with 20 bases in the middle. There are 18 residues in the CDR3.

Concerning this clone itself: This may stem from a read error, because a much larger clone lies one nucleotide away. V and J are TRBV9 and TRBJ2-5; TRBD1 is a possible D gene (5 bases). Germline CDR1 SGDLS, CDR2 YYNGEE. The ends were cut back, 4 bases at V and 4 bases at J, with 17 bases in the middle. The CDR3 has 15 residues. CDR3 DNA sequence: TGTGCCAGCAGCCATAGAGGCTGGGGCCGAGAGACCCAGTACTTC. Amino acids: CASSHRGWGRETQYF.

The chain joins TRBV7-2 to TRBJ2-1; possibly TRBD2 for D (6 bases). V was clipped by 5 bases and J by 4 bases, with 9 bases between them. The CDR3 contains 13 residues. The germline gives CDR1 SGHTA, CDR2 FQGNSA. Here the CDR3 reads CASSKGLYNEQFF. For the CDR3, the DNA is TGTGCCAGCAGCAAGGGACTGTACAATGAGCAGTTCTTC.

This chain uses TRBV5-5 with TRBJ2-7; 16 nucleotides agree with TRBD2. Looked up from germline, CDR1 is SGHKS and CDR2 is YYEKEE (reference sequence). V was pared by 4 bases and J by 11 bases, with 6 bases of the junction left unmatched. This CDR3 contains 14 residues. The CDR3 reads CASSGEGLAGGKYF. The DNA of the CDR3 is TGTGCCAGCAGCGGAGAGGGACTAGCGGGGGGGAAGTACTTC.

In regard to this clone: The junction departs from the called germline gene at one end, perhaps through a read error. V and J are TRBV19 and TRBJ2-7; TRBD1 aligns across 11 bases. Germline V gives CDR1 LNHDA, CDR2 SQIVND (reference sequence). CDR3 length: 14 residues. The CDR3: CASSADRGPPPVVF. The CDR3 bases are TGTGCCAGTAGTGCGGACAGGGGGCCACCTCCGGTGGTGTTC.

This clone was detected ten times or more. Other DNA sequences in this specimen translate into the identical CDR3. This chain uses TRBV4-3 with TRBJ2-2, with unresolved D. The CDR3 is 14 amino acids. Germline CDR1 and CDR2: LGHNA and YSLEER. Trimming left V 1 base short and J 2 bases short, with 5 bases between. DNA of the CDR3: TGCGCCAGCAGCCAAGGCCAAAACACCGGGGAGCTGTTTTTT. This gives the protein CASSQGQNTGELFF.

The CDR3 nucleotides are TGTGCCAGCTCACGCGGGACTTCCACCGGGGAGCTGTTTTTT. This codes for CASSRGTSTGELFF. This chain links TRBV18 with TRBJ2-2; the D gene is possibly TRBD2 (6 bases). Trimming stripped 4 bases from V and 4 bases from J, with 10 bases between. Germline V lookup: CDR1 KGHSH, CDR2 LQKENI. CDR3 size: 14 residues.

The V gene is TRBV6-1, the J gene TRBJ2-1; 9 bases map to TRBD2. The CDR3 runs 14 residues. V trimming: 6 bases; J trimming: 6 bases; junction bases outside the gene matches: 6. Germline CDR1 MNHNS, CDR2 SASEGT. CDR3 sequence: CASSVAGEGNEQFF. In DNA form, the CDR3 reads TGTGCCAGCAGCGTAGCGGGAGAGGGCAATGAGCAGTTCTTC.

The table lists this clone with many counts. This CDR3 is also generated by other DNA sequences in the sample. The chain has TRBV28 and TRBJ2-3, with D maybe TRBD2 (6 bases). The CDR3 has 16 amino acids. Germline values: CDR1 MDHEN, CDR2 SYDVKM. Deletions cut 6 bases from V and 8 bases from J, with 24 bases between. Here the CDR3 reads CASSPSVAGWAATQYF. DNA of the CDR3: TGTGCCAGCAGCCCTTCGGTGGCGGGATGGGCAGCTACGCAGTATTTT.

This chain connects TRBV18 to TRBJ2-7; possibly TRBD1 for D (5 bases). The CDR3 covers 14 residues. Trimming removed 3 bases from V and 6 bases from J, with 15 bases in between. The germline gives CDR1 KGHSH, CDR2 LQKENI. CDR3 nucleotide sequence: TGTGCCAGCTCACCGTTAAACCGAGACAGCGAGCAGTACTTC. Residues: CASSPLNRDSEQYF.

This clone was picked up a small number of times. The chain employs TRBV2 and TRBJ1-2; possibly TRBD1 for D (5 bases). V was shortened by 3 bases and J by 2 bases, with 13 bases between the two germline ends. Germline CDR1 and CDR2: SNHLY and FYNNEI. This CDR3 has 15 amino acids. The CDR3 bases are TGTGCCAGCAGTGAGTATACAGGAGCAAACTATGGCTACACCTTC. Protein product: CASSEYTGANYGYTF.

With respect to this clone: As the CDR3 is not closed by the conserved phenylalanine or tryptophan, this likely results from a read error. The chain links TRBV19 to TRBJ2-1; the match to TRBD1 covers 7 bases. The length of the CDR3 is 12 residues. Germline CDR1 reads LNHDA; CDR2 reads SQIVND (reference sequence). The V gene end was trimmed by 10 bases and the J gene end by 6 bases; junction bases not matched to a gene: 6. The CDR3 nucleotides read TGTGCCAAAGGTGACAGGGTCAATGAGCAGTTCTTA. This sequence encodes CAKGDRVNEQFL.

The chain combines TRBV3-1 with TRBJ1-1; 7 nucleotides line up with TRBD1. Per the germline V gene, CDR1 is LGHDT and CDR2 is YNNKEL (reference sequence). V gave up 4 bases and J gave up 6 bases; unmatched junction bases: 8. There are 14 residues in the CDR3. CDR3 sequence: CASSLRQGGAEAFF. CDR3 in DNA: TGTGCCAGCAGCCTTCGACAGGGTGGGGCTGAAGCTTTCTTT.

This chain connects TRBV11-2 to TRBJ1-1, with D perhaps TRBD1 (6 bases). Germline values: CDR1 SGHAT, CDR2 FQNNGV. This CDR3 spans 16 amino acids. Trimming removed 5 bases from V and 7 bases from J, with 23 bases in between. The CDR3: CASSLGLMGGQGEAFF. The DNA for the CDR3 is TGTGCCAGCAGCCTCGGGCTGATGGGGGGGCAAGGTGAAGCTTTCTTT.

This clone was detected only a few times. V is TRBV6-1 and J is TRBJ2-7; unclear D gene. Germline CDR1 MNHNS, CDR2 SASEGT. Trimming stripped 0 bases from V and 3 bases from J, with 12 bases between. This CDR3 is built from 15 residues. The CDR3 loop reads CASSEAWVGIYEQYF. The CDR3 nucleotides read TGTGCCAGCAGTGAAGCCTGGGTGGGAATCTACGAGCAGTACTTC.

At least ten counts were recorded for this clone. The CDR3 DNA follows: TGTGCCAGCAGTTTATGGACAGGGGGCTACGAGCAGTACTTC. It encodes CASSLWTGGYEQYF. The rearrangement uses TRBV27 and TRBJ2-7, with 10 bases fitting TRBD1. The V gene end was trimmed by 1 base and the J gene end by 3 bases; junction bases not matched to a gene: 0. The CDR3 runs 14 residues. The V gene's germline CDR1 is MNHEY and CDR2 SMNVEV (reference sequence).

This clone is medium-sized (0.01 to 0.1%) within its sample. The chain links TRBV10-3 to TRBJ1-3, with no clear D. Trimming shortened V by 9 bases and J by 4 bases, and 10 bases separated the two germline ends. The CDR3 is 12 residues long. Germline CDR1 reads ENHRY; CDR2 reads SYGVKD. CDR3 DNA: TGTGCCATAAGGTCCGACGGAAACACCATATATTTT. This translates into CAIRSDGNTIYF.

This clone was counted between two and nine times. At one end, the junction sequence differs from germline, possibly due to a read error. The chain combines TRBV28 with TRBJ2-2; TRBD2 agrees at 9 bases. Germline loops: CDR1 MDHEN, CDR2 SYDVKM. The CDR3 loop spans 14 amino acids. As DNA, the CDR3 is TGTTCCAGCAGCAGGACTAGCGCCACCGGGGAGCTGTTTTTT. Protein: CSSSRTSATGELFF. Complete variable domain (other parts from reference TRBV28 and TRBJ2-2): DVKVTQSSRYLVKRTGEKVFLECVQDMDHENMFWYRQDPGLGLRLIYFSYDVKMKEKGDIPEGYSVSREKKERFSLILESASTNQTSMYLCSSSRTSATGELFFGEGSRLTVL.

The genes are TRBV4-2 and TRBJ2-5, with D tentatively TRBD2 (7 bases). Trimming took off 2 bases at V and 2 bases at J, with 12 bases between the two ends. Germline lookup yields CDR1 LGHNA and CDR2 YNFKEQ. CDR3 length: 15 residues. CDR3 bases: TGTGCCAGCAGCCAAACCGGGGGGCTTCAAGAGACCCAGTACTTC. This gives the protein CASSQTGGLQETQYF.

This clone was detected a few times. A much more abundant neighbour one base away suggests this may be a read error. Other DNA sequences within the sample encode an identical CDR3. The rearrangement links TRBV4-1 to TRBJ1-5, with D possibly being TRBD1 (5 bases). V lost 1 base to trimming and J lost 1 base, with 8 bases between them. CDR3 size: 15 residues. Per germline, CDR1 MGHRA and CDR2 YSYEKL. The CDR3 sequence: CASSQVPGSNQPQHF. CDR3 nucleotides: TGCGCCAGCAGCCAAGTTCCAGGGAGCAATCAGCCCCAGCATTTT.